The T cell receptor (beta chain) under discussion was sequenced for a study of CD8+ T cells in alopecia areata. Findings and caveats of the study: The study found higher clonality in lesional than normal scalp, especially in alopecia totalis/universalis. Scalp sequencing captures resident alphabeta T cells of normal skin too.

Peripheral blood and lesional scalp punch biopsies came from alopecia areata patients. Cell sorting on a FACSAria was used to separate CD4+ and CD8+ T cells from the PBMCs. Once RNA had been extracted, it was reverse transcribed into cDNA to act as the sequencing template. Generated by immunoSEQ multiplex PCR, the TCRdb table keeps only in-frame clones and is missing some. The data contain 100,000 to 130,000 clones, 58% of them singletons. Points on this clone: Its antigen is as yet unknown.

The CDR3 spans 15 residues. Trimming stripped 5 bases from V and 0 bases from J, with 13 bases between. The germline gives CDR1 SEHNR, CDR2 FQNEAQ (reference sequence). The V call is TRBV7-9, the J call TRBJ1-2; D not certain. Sample: NKG2D-low CD8+ T cells sorted from blood. This receptor was taken from a human donor with alopecia areata. The CDR3 loop reads CASSPPSGTNYGYTF. The CDR3 DNA reads as TGTGCCAGCAGCCCCCCTAGTGGGACTAACTATGGCTACACCTTC.